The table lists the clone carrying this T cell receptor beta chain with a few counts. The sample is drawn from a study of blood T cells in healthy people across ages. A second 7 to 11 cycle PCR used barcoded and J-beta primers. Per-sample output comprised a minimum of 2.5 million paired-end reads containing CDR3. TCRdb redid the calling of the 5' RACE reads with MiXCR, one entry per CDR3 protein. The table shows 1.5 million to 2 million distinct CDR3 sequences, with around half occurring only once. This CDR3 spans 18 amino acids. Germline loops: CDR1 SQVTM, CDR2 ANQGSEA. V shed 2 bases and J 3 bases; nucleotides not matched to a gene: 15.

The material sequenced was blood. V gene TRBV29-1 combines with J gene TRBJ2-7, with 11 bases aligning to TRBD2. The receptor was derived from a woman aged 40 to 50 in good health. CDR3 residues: CSVETGTGSLAGGYEQYF. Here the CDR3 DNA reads TGCAGCGTTGAAACCGGGACAGGGAGCCTAGCGGGGGGCTACGAGCAGTACTTC.